The 18 T cell receptor beta chains in this list originate from one sample, sequenced in a study of PD-1 blockade in classical Hodgkin lymphoma. The assay was immunoSEQ multiplex PCR, and TCRdb's table has in-frame clones only and misses some. The table includes about 28,000 clones, roughly 70% detected once. Autologous stem cell transplantation was followed by relapse in every patient, and brentuximab vedotin exposure varied. This specimen was peripheral blood mononuclear cells (PBMCs), taken before the second cycle of nivolumab. All receptors derive from a human donor with classical Hodgkin lymphoma.

The DNA for the CDR3 is TGCGCCAGCAGCTTGGTTTGGAAAGGCGATACGCAGTATTTT. It codes for CASSLVWKGDTQYF. The chain joins TRBV5-1 to TRBJ2-3, with D uncertain. CDR1 SGHRS and CDR2 YFSETQ come from the germline V gene. V was shortened by 0 bases and J by 6 bases, with 11 bases between the two germline ends. The length of the CDR3 is 14 residues. Filled out from reference TRBV5-1 and TRBJ2-3, the complete variable domain reads KAGVTQTPRYLIKTRGQQVTLSCSPISGHRSVSWYQQTPGQGLQFLFEYFSETQRNKGNFPGRFSGRQFSNSRSEMNVSTLELGDSALYLCASSLVWKGDTQYFGPGTRLTVL.

The rearrangement joins TRBV5-1 to TRBJ2-1; 8 bases match TRBD2. The CDR3 is made up of 15 amino acids. J was trimmed by 4 bases and V by 0 bases; bases with no gene match: 3. The V gene's germline CDR1 is SGHRS and CDR2 YFSETQ. CDR3 DNA: TGCGCCAGCAGCTTGGTTGCGGGAGGATACAATGAGCAGTTCTTC. Protein sequence: CASSLVAGGYNEQFF. Full variable domain (remainder filled in from reference TRBV5-1 and TRBJ2-1): KAGVTQTPRYLIKTRGQQVTLSCSPISGHRSVSWYQQTPGQGLQFLFEYFSETQRNKGNFPGRFSGRQFSNSRSEMNVSTLELGDSALYLCASSLVAGGYNEQFFGPGTRLTVL.

The CDR3 DNA sequence: TGTGCCAGCAGCTTAGAAGGGGTAGTGAACACCGGGGAGCTGTTTTTT. The encoded protein is CASSLEGVVNTGELFF. The rearrangement joins TRBV11-2 to TRBJ2-2; tentative D call: TRBD1 (5 bases). Trimming stripped 0 bases from V and 1 base from J, with 9 bases between. The CDR3 length is 16 residues. Per germline, CDR1 SGHAT and CDR2 FQNNGV.

The sample holds a few counts of this clone. This chain links TRBV2 with TRBJ2-1; D remains unclear. The CDR3 contains 15 residues. V dropped 2 bases and J dropped 3 bases, with 11 bases sitting between them. Per germline, CDR1 SNHLY and CDR2 FYNNEI. The CDR3 DNA is TGTGCCAGCAGTGAATCGGGTTTCGGCTACAATGAGCAGTTCTTC. Residues: CASSESGFGYNEQFF.

The J gene is TRBJ1-6, the V gene TRBV7-2; D gene ambiguous. The V end lost 6 bases, the J end lost 5 bases, and 14 bases lay between the germline ends. The CDR3 runs 15 residues. The germline V gene has CDR1 SGHTA and CDR2 FQGNSA. The CDR3 here is CASRAVIIHNSPLHF. The CDR3 region has the DNA TGTGCCAGCAGGGCAGTTATTATACATAATTCACCCCTCCACTTT.

Turning to this clone: A much bigger clone sits one base away, suggesting this may be a read error. The rearrangement joins TRBV11-2 to TRBJ2-3; D gene ambiguous. Trimming left V 1 base short and J 7 bases short, with 3 bases between. Germline assignment: CDR1 SGHAT and CDR2 FQNNGV. The CDR3 consists of 11 residues. The CDR3 DNA sequence: TGTGCCAGCAGCTTAGCACATACGCAGTATTTT. This codes for CASSLAHTQYF.

This clone has only a few counts. The chain employs TRBV7-2 and TRBJ2-5; tentatively, D is TRBD1 or TRBD2 (5 bases each). This CDR3 has 16 residues. Germline assignment: CDR1 SGHTA and CDR2 FQGNSA. V dropped 2 bases and J dropped 1 base, with 14 bases sitting between them. CDR3 in DNA: TGTGCCAGCAGCTTAAGGGGACCCAGTCCCCAAGAGACCCAGTACTTC. Amino acids: CASSLRGPSPQETQYF.

The chain joins TRBV11-2 to TRBJ2-7; TRBD2 matches at 8 bases. V dropped 1 base and J dropped 7; count of bases not matched to a gene: 12. The CDR3 runs to 16 residues. Germline CDR1 reads SGHAT; CDR2 reads FQNNGV. CDR3 sequence: CASSLVSSAGVQEQYF. DNA for the CDR3: TGTGCCAGCAGCTTAGTGTCATCAGCGGGAGTTCAAGAGCAGTACTTC.

The chain links TRBV18 to TRBJ1-6, with a weak D call TRBD1 (6 bases). This CDR3 is 14 amino acids long. Trimming cost V 6 bases and J 7 bases, with 13 bases left between them. The germline V gene has CDR1 KGHSH and CDR2 LQKENI. The CDR3 loop reads CASSQITGNSPLHF. The CDR3, as DNA: TGTGCCAGCTCGCAGATCACAGGGAATTCACCCCTCCACTTT.

This clone was observed once. The V call is TRBV6-5, the J call TRBJ1-2; tentative D call: TRBD1 (6 bases). With 8 bases removed from V and 7 bases from J, the gap between germline ends came to 14 bases. The CDR3 is made up of 12 amino acids. Per the germline V gene, CDR1 is MNHEY and CDR2 is SVGAGI. The CDR3 bases are TGTGCCAGCTTTCAGGGGTTGAGTGGCTACACCTTC. Protein product: CASFQGLSGYTF.

The chain employs TRBV4-1 and TRBJ2-7, with D maybe TRBD2 (6 bases). Trimming pared 0 bases from V and 1 base from J, leaving 10 bases between. This CDR3 contains 15 residues. The germline V gene has CDR1 MGHRA and CDR2 YSYEKL. The CDR3 reads CASSQEVGGSYEQYF. The CDR3 DNA follows: TGCGCCAGCAGCCAAGAAGTCGGGGGATCCTACGAGCAGTACTTC.

The chain employs TRBV5-6 and TRBJ2-2, with D unclear. Trimming took 2 bases from V and 0 from J, leaving 11 bases between them. Germline assignment: CDR1 SGHDT and CDR2 YYEEEE. The CDR3 extends over 16 amino acids. The CDR3 here is CASSFFGSANTGELFF. Here the CDR3 DNA reads TGTGCCAGCAGCTTTTTTGGCAGCGCGAACACCGGGGAGCTGTTTTTT.

This sequence joins TRBV30 and TRBJ1-1; 7 nucleotides align to TRBD1. Per the germline V gene, CDR1 is GTSNPN and CDR2 is SVGIG (reference sequence). The CDR3 consists of 13 residues. CDR3 sequence reads: CAHHRGWETEAFF. Here the CDR3 DNA reads TGTGCTCATCACAGGGGATGGGAGACTGAAGCTTTCTTT.

Concerning this clone itself: One end of the junction varies from germline; a read error may be responsible. The gene calls are TRBV19 and TRBJ2-7, with 7 bases aligning to TRBD1. Germline V gene data show CDR1 as LNHDA and CDR2 as SQIVND (reference sequence). The CDR3 extends over 15 amino acids. CDR3 nucleotide sequence: TGTGCCAGTAGTTTAGAAGGGGGCAATATCTACGAGCAGTACTTC. Amino acid sequence: CASSLEGGNIYEQYF. The whole variable domain, remainder taken from reference TRBV19 and TRBJ2-7, is DGGITQSPKYLFRKEGQNVTLSCEQNLNHDAMYWYRQDPGQGLRLIYYSQIVNDFQKGDIAEGYSVSREKKESFPLTVTSAQKNPTAFYLCASSLEGGNIYEQYFGPGTRLTVT.

The gene calls are TRBV19 and TRBJ2-7; D unresolved. Germline assignment: CDR1 LNHDA and CDR2 SQIVND (reference sequence). Trimming shortened V by 3 bases and J by 12 bases, and 15 bases separated the two germline ends. The length of the CDR3 is 12 residues. The CDR3 spells CASSILSGFLYF. The CDR3 DNA reads TGTGCCAGTAGTATCTTATCCGGGTTTCTGTACTTC.

This clone was recorded only once. The chain recombines TRBV6-9 with TRBJ1-1, with D hard to call. Trimming took off 8 bases at V and 0 bases at J, with 4 bases between the two ends. The germline V gene has CDR1 MNHGY and CDR2 SVAAGI. The CDR3 is made up of 11 amino acids. The chain's CDR3 is CASGMNTEAFF. The DNA for the CDR3 is TGTGCCAGCGGGATGAACACTGAAGCTTTCTTT.

This rearrangement joins TRBV9 to TRBJ2-5; D is unclear. V lost 4 bases and J lost 4, with 11 bases in between. The CDR3 sequence is 13 residues long. Looked up from germline, CDR1 is SGDLS and CDR2 is YYNGEE. The CDR3: CASSPPSIETQYF. In DNA form, the CDR3 reads TGTGCCAGCAGCCCCCCCTCAATAGAGACCCAGTACTTC.

The chain links TRBV5-1 to TRBJ2-7, with 8 bases lining up with TRBD1. The CDR3 is made up of 14 amino acids. Per the germline V gene, CDR1 is SGHRS and CDR2 is YFSETQ. The ends lost 4 bases at V and 2 bases at J; junction bases unmatched: 5. The CDR3 sequence is CASSRGTGTYEQYF. CDR3 nucleotides: TGCGCCAGCAGCCGGGGGACAGGCACCTACGAGCAGTACTTC.